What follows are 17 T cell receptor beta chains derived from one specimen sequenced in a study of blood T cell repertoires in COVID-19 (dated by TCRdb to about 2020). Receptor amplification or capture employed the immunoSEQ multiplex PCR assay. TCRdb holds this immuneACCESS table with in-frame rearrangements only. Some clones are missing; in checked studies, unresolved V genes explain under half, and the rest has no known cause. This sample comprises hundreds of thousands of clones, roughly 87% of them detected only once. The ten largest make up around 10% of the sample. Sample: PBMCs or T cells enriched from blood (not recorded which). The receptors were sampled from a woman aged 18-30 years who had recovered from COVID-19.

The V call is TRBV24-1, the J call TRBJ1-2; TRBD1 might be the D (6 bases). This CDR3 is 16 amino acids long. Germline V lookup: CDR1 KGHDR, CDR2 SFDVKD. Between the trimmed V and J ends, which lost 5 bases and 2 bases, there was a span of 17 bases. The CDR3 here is CATSAPDRLGNYGYTF. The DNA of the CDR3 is TGTGCCACCAGTGCCCCCGACAGGTTAGGGAACTATGGCTACACCTTC.

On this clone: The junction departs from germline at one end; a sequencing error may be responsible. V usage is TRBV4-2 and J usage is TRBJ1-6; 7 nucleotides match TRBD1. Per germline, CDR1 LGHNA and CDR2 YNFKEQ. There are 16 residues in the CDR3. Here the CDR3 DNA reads TGTGCCAGCAGCCAAGGAAGGGACAGTAATAATTCGCCCCTCCACTTT. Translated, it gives CASSQGRDSNNSPLHF.

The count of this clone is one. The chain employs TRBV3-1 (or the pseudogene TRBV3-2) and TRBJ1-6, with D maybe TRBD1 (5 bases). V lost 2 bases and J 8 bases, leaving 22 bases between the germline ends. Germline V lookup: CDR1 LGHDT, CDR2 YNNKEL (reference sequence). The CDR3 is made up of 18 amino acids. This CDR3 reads CASSQTFLEGLGYSPLHF. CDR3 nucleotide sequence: TGTGCCAGCAGCCAAACCTTCCTTGAGGGACTCGGATATTCACCCCTCCACTTT.

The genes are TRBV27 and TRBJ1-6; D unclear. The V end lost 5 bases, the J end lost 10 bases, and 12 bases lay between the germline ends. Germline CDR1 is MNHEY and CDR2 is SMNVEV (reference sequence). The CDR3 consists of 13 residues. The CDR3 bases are TGTGCCAGCAGTCTAGACTTGTACTCACCCCTCCACTTT. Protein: CASSLDLYSPLHF.

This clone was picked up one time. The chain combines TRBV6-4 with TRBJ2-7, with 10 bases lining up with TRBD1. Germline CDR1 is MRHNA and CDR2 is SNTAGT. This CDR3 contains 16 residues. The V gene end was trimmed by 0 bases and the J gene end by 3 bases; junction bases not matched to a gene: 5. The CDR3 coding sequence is TGTGCCAGCAGTGACTCAAACCGGGACAGGGGCTACGAGCAGTACTTC. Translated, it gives CASSDSNRDRGYEQYF.

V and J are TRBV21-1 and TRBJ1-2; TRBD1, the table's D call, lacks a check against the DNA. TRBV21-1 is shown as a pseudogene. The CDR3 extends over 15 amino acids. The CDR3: CASSSLQGANYGYTF. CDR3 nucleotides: TGTGCCAGCAGCAGTCTACAGGGGGCGAACTATGGCTACACCTTC.

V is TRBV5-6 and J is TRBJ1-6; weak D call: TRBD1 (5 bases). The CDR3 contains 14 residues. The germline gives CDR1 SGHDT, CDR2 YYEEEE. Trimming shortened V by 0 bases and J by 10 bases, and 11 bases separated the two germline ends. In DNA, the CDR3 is TGTGCCAGCAGCTTGGCCGCAGGGTACTCACCCCTCCACTTT. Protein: CASSLAAGYSPLHF.

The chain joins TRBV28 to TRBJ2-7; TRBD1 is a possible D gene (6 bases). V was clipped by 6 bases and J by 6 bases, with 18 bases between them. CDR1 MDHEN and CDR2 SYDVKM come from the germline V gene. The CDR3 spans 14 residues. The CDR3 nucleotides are TGTGCCAGCAGGGACGGGGCAGGGGTAAGCGAGCAGTACTTC. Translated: CASRDGAGVSEQYF.

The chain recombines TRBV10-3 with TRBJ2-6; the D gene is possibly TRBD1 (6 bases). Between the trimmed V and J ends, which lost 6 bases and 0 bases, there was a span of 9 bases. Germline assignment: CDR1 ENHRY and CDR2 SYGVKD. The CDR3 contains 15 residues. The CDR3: CAISGDTSGANVLTF. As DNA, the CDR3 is TGTGCCATCAGCGGGGACACCTCTGGGGCCAACGTCCTGACTTTC.

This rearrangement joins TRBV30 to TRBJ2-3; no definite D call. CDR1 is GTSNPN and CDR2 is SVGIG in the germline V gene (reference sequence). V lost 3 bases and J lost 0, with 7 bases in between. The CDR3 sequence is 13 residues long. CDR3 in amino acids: CAWRGASTDTQYF. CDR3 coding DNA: TGTGCCTGGAGAGGAGCGAGCACAGATACGCAGTATTTT. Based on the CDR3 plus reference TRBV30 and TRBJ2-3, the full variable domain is SQTIHQWPATLVQPVGSPLSLECTVEGTSNPNLYWYRQAAGRGLQLLFYSVGIGQISSEVPQNLSASRPQDRQFILSSKKLLLSDSGFYLCAWRGASTDTQYFGPGTRLTVL.

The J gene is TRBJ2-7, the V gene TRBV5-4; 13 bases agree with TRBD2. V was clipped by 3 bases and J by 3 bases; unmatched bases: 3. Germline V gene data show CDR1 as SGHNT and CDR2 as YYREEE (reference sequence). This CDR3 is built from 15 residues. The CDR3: CASSSGTSGIYEQYF. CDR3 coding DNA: TGTGCCAGCAGCTCGGGGACTAGCGGGATCTACGAGCAGTACTTC.

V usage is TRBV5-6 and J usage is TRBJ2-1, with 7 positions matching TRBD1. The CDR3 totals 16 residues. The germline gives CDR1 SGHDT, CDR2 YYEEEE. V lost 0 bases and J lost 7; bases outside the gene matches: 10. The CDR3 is CASSLGTGIWGNEQFF. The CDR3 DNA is TGTGCCAGCAGCTTGGGGACAGGTATTTGGGGGAATGAGCAGTTCTTC.

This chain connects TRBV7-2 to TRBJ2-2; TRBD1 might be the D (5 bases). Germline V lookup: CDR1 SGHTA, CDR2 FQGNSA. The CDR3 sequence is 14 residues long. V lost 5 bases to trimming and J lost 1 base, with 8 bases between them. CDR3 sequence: CASSRDRNTGELFF. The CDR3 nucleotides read TGTGCCAGCAGCCGCGACAGGAACACCGGGGAGCTGTTTTTT.

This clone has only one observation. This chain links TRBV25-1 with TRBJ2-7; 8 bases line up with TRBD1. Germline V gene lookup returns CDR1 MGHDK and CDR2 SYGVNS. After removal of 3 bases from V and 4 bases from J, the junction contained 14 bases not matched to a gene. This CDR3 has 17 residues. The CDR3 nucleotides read TGTGCCAGCAGTGAGCAGGGGGCGCCGAGTTCCACTTACGAGCAGTACTTC. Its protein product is CASSEQGAPSSTYEQYF.

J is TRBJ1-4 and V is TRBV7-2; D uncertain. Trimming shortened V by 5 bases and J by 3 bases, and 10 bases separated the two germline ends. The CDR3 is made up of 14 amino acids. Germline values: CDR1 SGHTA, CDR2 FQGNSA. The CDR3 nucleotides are TGTGCCAGCAGCCCGACCGCGGCTAATGAAAAACTGTTTTTT. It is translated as CASSPTAANEKLFF.

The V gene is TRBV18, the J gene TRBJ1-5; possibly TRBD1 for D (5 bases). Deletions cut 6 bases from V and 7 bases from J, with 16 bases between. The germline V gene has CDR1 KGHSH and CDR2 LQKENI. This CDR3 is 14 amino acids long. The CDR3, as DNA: TGTGCCAGCTCGCCTAGCGGGGGAGAGCAGCCCCAGCATTTT. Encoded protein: CASSPSGGEQPQHF.

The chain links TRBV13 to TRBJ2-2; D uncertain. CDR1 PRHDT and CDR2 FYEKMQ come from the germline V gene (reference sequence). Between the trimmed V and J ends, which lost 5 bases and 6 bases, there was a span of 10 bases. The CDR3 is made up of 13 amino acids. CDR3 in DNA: TGTGCCAGCAGCCATCCCGAGTCCGGGGAGCTGTTTTTT. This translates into CASSHPESGELFF. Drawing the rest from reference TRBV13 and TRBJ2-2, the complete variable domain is AAGVIQSPRHLIKEKRETATLKCYPIPRHDTVYWYQQGPGQDPQFLISFYEKMQSDKGSIPDRFSAQQFSDYHSELNMSSLELGDSALYFCASSHPESGELFFGEGSRLTVL.